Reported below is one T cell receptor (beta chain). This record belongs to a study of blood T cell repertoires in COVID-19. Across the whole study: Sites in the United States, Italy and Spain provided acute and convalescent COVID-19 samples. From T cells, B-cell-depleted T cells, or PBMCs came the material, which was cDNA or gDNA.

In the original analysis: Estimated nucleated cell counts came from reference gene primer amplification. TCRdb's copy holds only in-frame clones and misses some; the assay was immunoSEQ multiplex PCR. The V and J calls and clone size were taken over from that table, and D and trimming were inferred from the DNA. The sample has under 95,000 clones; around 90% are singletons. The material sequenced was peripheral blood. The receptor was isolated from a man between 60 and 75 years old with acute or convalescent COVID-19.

The CDR3 sequence is CASGRDSSYNEQFF. The CDR3 DNA sequence: TGCGCCAGCGGTCGGGACAGTTCCTACAATGAGCAGTTCTTC. V usage is TRBV5-1 and J usage is TRBJ2-1; 7 bases line up with TRBD1. V was pared by 7 bases and J by 1 base, with 5 bases of the junction left unmatched. This CDR3 contains 14 residues. Germline values: CDR1 SGHRS, CDR2 YFSETQ.